These T cell receptor beta chains were read from a single sample in a study of CD8+CD57+ T cells in acquired aplastic anemia. Each CDR3 protein gets one entry after TCRdb re-called the reads with MiXCR. This table has roughly 250,000 distinct CDR3 sequences, around 82% appearing once. Sample: sorted CD4+, CD8+, or CD8+CD57+ T cells (not recorded which) from PBMCs. Every receptor here comes from a human donor with aplastic anemia. Each CDR3 is given with its conserved first and last residue. Only part of the rows carry a size: once, few, many, or a class if the clone is expanded.

j_gene	v_gene	abundance	CDR3aa
TRBJ1-2	TRBV7-9	NA	CASSLADAYGYTF
TRBJ2-3	TRBV12-3/TRBV12-4	NA	CASSSAVYGDTLGF
TRBJ2-5	TRBV2	NA	CARQGQGGTQYF
TRBJ2-6	TRBV7-3	NA	CASGLGGNVLSF
TRBJ2-1	TRBV2	NA	CASSVSAKQFF
TRBJ1-6	TRBV7-9	NA	CASSLAMEGNNSPLHF
TRBJ1-4	TRBV7-9	NA	CASSLGQASEKLFF
TRBJ1-1	TRBV7-3	NA	CASSPGGGPTDTQFF
TRBJ1-6	TRBV11-2	few	CASSWGGGNSPLHF
TRBJ2-5	TRBV4-3	once	CAIRNLDRGKTQYF
TRBJ2-5	TRBV7-6	NA	CASSNGQGHYSNQYF
TRBJ1-2	TRBV6-1	few	CASRPDNYGYTF
TRBJ2-1	TRBV7-9	NA	CASSPGRPYNEQFF
TRBJ1-5	TRBV2	NA	CASSGGTGRQPQHF
TRBJ1-2	TRBV9	NA	CASSVEGGAGYGYTF
TRBJ1-2	TRBV7-9	NA	CASSLGGTGYGYTF
NA	TRBV15	once	CASSRGYSNQPQYF
TRBJ1-1	TRBV5-5	NA	CAISGTSAGNTEAFF
NA	TRBV15	NA	CATSNGVTEPQHF
TRBJ1-5	TRBV19	NA	CASSGRDRGNQPQHF
TRBJ2-6	TRBV5-1	NA	CASSFTRQDWANVLTF
TRBJ2-3	TRBV7-7	NA	CAPGNGGTDTQYF